This T cell receptor (beta chain) emerged from a study of OX40 agonist ivuxolimab in advanced cancers. Looking at the study overall: An anti-OX40 (CD134) antibody with agonistic activity, ivuxolimab, was administered to patients.

Overall study findings and caveats: Both CD4+ and CD8+ T cell populations in blood had undergone clonal expansion by week 6 at 0.1 to 3.0 mg/kg.

TCRdb keeps only in-frame clones here, not all; method: immunoSEQ multiplex PCR. The table includes tens of thousands of clones, just under 95% detected once. Systemic immunosuppression or a history of autoimmune disease excluded patients. Concerning this clone itself: Its antigen is as yet unknown.

The source was CD4+ or CD8+ T cells sorted from blood, collected in a trial of the OX40 agonist ivuxolimab. This sequence was found in an adult with an advanced solid tumor such as melanoma, head and neck, liver or kidney cancer.

This CDR3 reads CASSFPNTEAFF. The DNA of the CDR3 is TGTGCCAGCAGTTTCCCTAACACTGAAGCTTTCTTT. V usage is TRBV28 and J usage is TRBJ1-1; D remains ambiguous. The CDR3 has 12 amino acids. V lost 3 bases and J lost 2, with 4 bases in between. From germline, CDR1 is MDHEN and CDR2 SYDVKM.